These 11 T cell receptor beta chains came from one sample sequenced in a study of T cell clonality in common variable immunodeficiency. This table comes from immunoSEQ multiplex PCR, and its TCRdb copy is limited to in-frame clones, with some not included. The specimen has 25,000 to 35,000 clones, none found just once. The sequencing input was peripheral blood mononuclear cells. The receptors shown here come from a person aged 18 to 75 in good health.

About this clone itself: The CDR3 end lies 3 residues beyond the end of the read and is filled in from the germline J gene. J is TRBJ1-1 and V is TRBV18, with 10 bases that match TRBD1. With V trimmed by 8 bases and J by 5 bases, 8 bases remained unmatched. Germline CDR1 reads KGHSH; CDR2 reads LQKENI. The CDR3 contains 14 residues. CDR3 sequence reads: CASDPTGGLTEAFF. The covered CDR3 bases are TGTGCCAGCGATCCGACAGGGGGCCTGACTGAA.

This clone has ten or more counts. Sequencing ends 3 residues short of the CDR3 end; the germline J gene provides the rest. The rearrangement uses TRBV7-2 and TRBJ2-1; 9 bases fit TRBD2. The V and J ends lost 5 bases and 7 bases, in that order; junction bases with no gene match: 9. The CDR3 covers 15 residues. Germline values: CDR1 SGHTA, CDR2 FQGNSA. The covered CDR3 bases are TGTGCCAGCAGCCGACTAGCGGTGACAAGGAATGAG. It specifies CASSRLAVTRNE. The full CDR3 protein reads CASSRLAVTRNEQFF.

This clone was observed at least ten times. The read ends 3 residues before the CDR3 terminus; that terminus is restored from the germline J gene. This sequence joins TRBV7-9 and TRBJ1-2, with 8 bases aligning to TRBD1. Losses at the gene ends were 5 bases for V and 5 bases for J; bases not matched to a gene: 7. The length of the CDR3 is 14 residues. In germline, CDR1 is SEHNR, CDR2 FQNEAQ (reference sequence). CDR3 amino acids: CASSPGQGRYGYTF. The CDR3 bases that were read are TGTGCCAGCAGCCCCGGACAGGGCAGATATGGC.

This clone occurred many times. The read finishes 3 residues shy of the CDR3 end, and the germline J gene is used to complete it. This chain joins TRBV2 and TRBJ2-3; D call uncertain. Deletions cut 4 bases from V and 5 bases from J, with 10 bases between. This CDR3 has 13 residues. Per germline, CDR1 SNHLY and CDR2 FYNNEI. The CDR3 protein is CASSGLLLDTQYF. The CDR3 DNA, read in part, is TGTGCCAGCAGTGGCTTACTTCTAGATACG.

A note on this clone: A much more abundant neighbour one base away suggests this may be a read error. The chain's CDR3 is CASSRAGGYNQPQYF. The CDR3 bases that were read are TGTGCCAGTAGCCGAGCGGGCGGATACAATCAGCCG. The rearrangement uses TRBV19 and TRBJ2-3, with a tentative D call TRBD2 (6 bases). The DNA ends 3 residues before the CDR3 does, and the rest of the CDR3 is filled in from the germline J gene. The CDR3 loop spans 15 amino acids. From germline, CDR1 is LNHDA and CDR2 SQIVND (reference sequence).

This clone showed up just a few times. The observed sequence ends 3 residues before the CDR3 terminus, with the missing tail filled in from the germline J gene. The V and J genes are TRBV5-1 and TRBJ2-4, with TRBD1 matching over 7 bases. The germline V gene has CDR1 SGHRS and CDR2 YFSETQ. This CDR3 spans 14 amino acids. Incomplete CDR3 DNA: TGCGCCAGCAGCTTAGGAGACAGGGTGGAGACT. Amino acid sequence: CASSLGDRVET. The CDR3 in its entirety is CASSLGDRVETQYF.

This clone was counted ten times or more. The observed sequence ends 3 residues before the CDR3 terminus, with the missing tail filled in from the germline J gene. V and J are TRBV7-2 and TRBJ2-7; D possibly corresponds to TRBD2 (7 bases). Germline CDR1 is SGHTA and CDR2 is FQGNSA. This CDR3 comprises 15 residues. Between the trimmed V and J ends, which lost 5 bases and 4 bases, there was a span of 18 bases. The CDR3 bases that were read are TGTGCCAGCAGCGACGGGACACGGGGGGAGTACGAG. This sequence encodes CASSDGTRGEYE. The complete CDR3 reads CASSDGTRGEYEQYF.

This clone came up many times. This clone may be a read error of a much larger clone one base away. The CDR3 end is not reached by the read, which stops 3 residues before it; the germline J gene fills it in. The chain recombines TRBV29-1 with TRBJ2-2, with D possibly matching TRBD1 (5 bases). This CDR3 has 16 residues. In germline, CDR1 is SQVTM, CDR2 ANQGSEA. The CDR3 here is CSVDLSGSSGANVLFF. CDR3 bases read: TGCAGCGTTGACCTGTCAGGCTCTTCTGGGGCCAACGTG.

A remark on this clone: A much larger clone sits a single nucleotide away, making a read error possible. Read coverage stops 3 residues before the CDR3 terminus; the germline J gene supplies the remainder. V gene TRBV2 combines with J gene TRBJ1-4; a weak D match, TRBD1 (5 bases). Germline CDR1 SNHLY, CDR2 FYNNEI. The CDR3 loop spans 16 amino acids. The CDR3 is CASSPARGAGANVLFF. CDR3 DNA (partial): TGTGCCAGCAGCCCCGCGCGGGGAGCTGGGGCCAACGTA. Based on the CDR3 plus reference TRBV2 and TRBJ1-4, the full variable domain is EPEVTQTPSHQVTQMGQEVILRCVPISNHLYFYWYRQILGQKVEFLVSFYNNEISEKSEIFDDQFSVERPDGSNFTLKIRSTKLEDSAMYFCASSPARGAGANVLFFGSGTQLSVL.

This clone was detected many times. The CDR3 end is not reached by the read, which stops 3 residues before it; the germline J gene fills it in. The chain joins TRBV5-6 to TRBJ1-6; 7 bases agree with TRBD1. The trim removed 4 bases at V and 10 bases at J, leaving 11 bases unmatched. CDR3 length equals 15 residues. Germline V lookup: CDR1 SGHDT, CDR2 YYEEEE. CDR3 DNA (partial): TGTGCCAGCAGCCTTCCGACAGGGAGGAACTCACCC. It encodes CASSLPTGRNSP. The full CDR3 reads CASSLPTGRNSPLHF.

In the case of this clone: This may be a read error, as it is one base from a much larger clone. The CDR3 goes on 3 residues after the read ends, and that part is filled in from the germline J gene. The rearrangement joins TRBV5-1 to TRBJ1-1; possible D gene TRBD1, 6 bases. This CDR3 is 16 amino acids long. V lost 1 base to trimming and J lost 7 bases, with 20 bases between them. The germline V gene encodes CDR1 SGHRS and CDR2 YFSETQ. CDR3 bases read: TGCGCCAGCAGCTTGACCCGGGACACCTGGGGCATTGAA. It encodes CASSLTRDTWGIE. The entire CDR3 reads CASSLTRDTWGIEAFF.